Sequencing of this T cell receptor beta chain was carried out in a study of post-analysis software for immune sequencing data. Whole-study context: There were relapsing-remitting, secondary progressive and progressive-relapsing multiple sclerosis among the disease courses included.

Sequencing libraries made from TCR beta cDNA carried unique molecular identifiers. Using its own MiXCR run on the PCR reads, TCRdb lists one record per CDR3 protein. The sample consists of about 820,000 distinct CDR3 sequences, approximately 57% of them appearing once. Sequenced material: blood. This TCR was sampled from a girl aged 5 to 17 with multiple sclerosis.

Here the CDR3 reads CASMRDRRGYTF. The CDR3 nucleotides are TGTGCCAGCATGCGGGACAGGAGGGGCTACACCTTC. The J gene is TRBJ1-2, the V gene TRBV2; TRBD1 matches at 8 bases. CDR3 length: 12 residues. Germline CDR1 is SNHLY and CDR2 is FYNNEI. Trimming cost V 7 bases and J 8 bases; bases outside gene matches: 6.